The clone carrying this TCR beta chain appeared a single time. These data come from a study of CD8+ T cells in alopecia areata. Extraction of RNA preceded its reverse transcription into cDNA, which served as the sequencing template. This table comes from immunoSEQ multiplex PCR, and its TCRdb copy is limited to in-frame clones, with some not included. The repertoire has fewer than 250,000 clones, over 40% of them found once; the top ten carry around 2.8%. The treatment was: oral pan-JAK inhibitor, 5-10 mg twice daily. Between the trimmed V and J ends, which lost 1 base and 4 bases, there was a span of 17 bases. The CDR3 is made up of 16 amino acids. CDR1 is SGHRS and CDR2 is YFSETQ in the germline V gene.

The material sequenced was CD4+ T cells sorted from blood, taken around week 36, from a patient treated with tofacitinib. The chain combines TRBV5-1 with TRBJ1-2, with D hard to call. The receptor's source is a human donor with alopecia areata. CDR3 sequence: CASSLTAPGPIYGYTF. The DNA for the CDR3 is TGCGCCAGCAGCTTGACCGCACCTGGGCCAATCTATGGCTACACCTTC.